The TCR beta chain described here comes from a study of CD8 T cells in Susac syndrome. Negative isolation yielded CD8+ and CD4+ T cells; FACS enriched TEMRA cells. Germline V CDR1 and CDR2: SGHNT, YYREEE (reference sequence). This CDR3 spans 17 amino acids. The V gene lost 2 bases and the J gene lost 4 bases, with 21 bases spanning the gap. General study findings and limits: It was acknowledged in the study that the number of individuals who were included in its TCR sequencing and HLA analysis was relatively small.

Random hexamers served to reverse transcribe roughly 0.45 to 1 ug RNA. The method of amplification for TCR beta CDR3 was immunoSEQ multiplex PCR, covering 54 Vbeta and 13 Jbeta. Via MiXCR, TCRdb re-called the immunoSEQ multiplex PCR reads, giving one row per CDR3 protein. The sample has about 210,000 distinct CDR3 sequences, 95% seen once. About this clonotype itself: The target antigen is unknown.

The chain has TRBV5-4 and TRBJ2-5, with D perhaps matching TRBD2 (5 bases). The material sequenced was CD4+ T cells from PBMCs. The source of this sequence is a human donor with multiple sclerosis. CDR3 residues: CASSFSSRTPVGETQYF. The DNA for the CDR3 is TGTGCCAGCAGCTTCTCGTCCAGGACTCCAGTGGGAGAGACCCAGTACTTC.